This T cell receptor (beta chain) was found in a study of OX40 agonist ivuxolimab in advanced cancers. The wider study: Every 2 weeks, patients got intravenous ivuxolimab at one of six dose levels (0.01-10 mg/kg).

This clone was detected a few times. Assay used: immunoSEQ multiplex PCR; TCRdb lists only in-frame clones, some missing. Of more than 9,500 clones in the sample, approximately 81% were seen once. The receptor was isolated from an adult with an advanced solid tumor such as melanoma, head and neck, liver or kidney cancer. Sequencing was performed on CD4+ or CD8+ T cells sorted from blood, taken in a trial of the OX40 agonist ivuxolimab.

Written as DNA, the CDR3 is TGTGCCAGCAGACCAGCGGGGAAGAACACCGGGGAGCTGTTTTTT. This sequence encodes CASRPAGKNTGELFF. The chain is built from TRBV7-6 and TRBJ2-2; 7 bases line up with TRBD2. This CDR3 spans 15 amino acids. In germline, CDR1 is SGHVS, CDR2 FNYEAQ. The J segment lost 1 base and the V segment lost 6 bases, leaving 5 bases of the junction unmatched.